Listed below are T cell receptor beta chains from one sample, sequenced in a study of monozygotic twins with inflammatory bowel disease. TCRdb reprocessed the 5' RACE reads and reports one entry per CDR3 protein, with no DNA. The table lists more than 110,000 distinct CDR3 sequences. Material: blood. These TCRs come from a human donor with ulcerative colitis or Crohn's disease, or a healthy co-twin of an affected twin (not recorded which). The CDR3 runs from the conserved cysteine through the conserved F or W.

>TRBV20-1|TRBJ2-7
CSASPSGHSYEQYF
>TRBV7-3|TRBJ2-2
CASSYRQGHTGELFF
>TRBV6-4|TRBJ2-1
CASSERGEDEQFF
>TRBV12-3/TRBV12-4|TRBJ2-3
CASTLGLIRQYF
>TRBV5-1|TRBJ2-7
CASGMEVAVREQYF
>TRBV29-1|TRBJ2-3
CSVEGLADTQYF
>TRBV28|TRBJ2-7
CASGTLHTYEQYF
>TRBV7-9|TRBJ1-1
CASSSGGFWGTEAFF
>TRBV12-3/TRBV12-4|TRBJ2-1
CASSFFGTSGASSYNEQFF
>TRBV7-8|TRBJ1-5
CASSLGTGGPYQPQHF
>TRBV5-1|TRBJ2-1
CASSLSSGGYNEQFF
>TRBV14|TRBJ2-6
CASSQSTGAIPSGANVLTF
>TRBV3-1|TRBJ2-4
CASSRRDRVTNIQYF
>TRBV7-7|TRBJ1-4
CASSLSTGGYEKLFF
>TRBV27|TRBJ2-5
CASSLSAGQQETQYF
>TRBV11-1|TRBJ2-1
CASSRTGTVYHEQFF
>TRBV28|TRBJ2-2
CASSLWGLAKGPGELFF
>TRBV7-9|TRBJ2-1
CASSLMAGGTYNEQFF
>TRBV9|TRBJ2-7
CASSVESGGWGVLRFYEQYF
>TRBV9|TRBJ2-7
CASSVAPSGPNYNF
>TRBV12-3/TRBV12-4|TRBJ2-2
CASSFVQGVSGELFF
>TRBV20-1|TRBJ2-3
CSASPFTRGGTQYF
>TRBV5-1|TRBJ1-1
CASSFVGSDTEAFF
>TRBV11-3|TRBJ2-6
CASSLTSQGAGANVLTF
>TRBV11-2|TRBJ1-1
CASSLEGLLNTEAFF
>TRBV7-8|TRBJ1-5
CASSLEGGSQPQHF
>TRBV5-1|TRBJ1-1
CASSLVQGAPNTEAFF
>TRBV7-9|TRBJ2-5
CASSSGGSGTQYF
>TRBV6-2/TRBV6-3|TRBJ2-7
CASKRQGAYEQYF
>TRBV29-1|TRBJ2-4
CSVGYRGEAKNIQYF
>TRBV7-9|TRBJ2-3
CASSPLERESTDTQYF
>TRBV7-6|TRBJ2-2
CASSLNGQKNTGELFF
>TRBV20-1|TRBJ2-2
CSARVVVNTGELFF
>TRBV11-2|TRBJ1-4
CASSFQAGGTNEKLFF
>TRBV7-2|TRBJ1-6
CASSLVGGANSPLHF
>TRBV20-1|TRBJ2-7
CSATGPLEYEQYF
>TRBV12-3/TRBV12-4|TRBJ2-7
CASGPRDRTYEQYF